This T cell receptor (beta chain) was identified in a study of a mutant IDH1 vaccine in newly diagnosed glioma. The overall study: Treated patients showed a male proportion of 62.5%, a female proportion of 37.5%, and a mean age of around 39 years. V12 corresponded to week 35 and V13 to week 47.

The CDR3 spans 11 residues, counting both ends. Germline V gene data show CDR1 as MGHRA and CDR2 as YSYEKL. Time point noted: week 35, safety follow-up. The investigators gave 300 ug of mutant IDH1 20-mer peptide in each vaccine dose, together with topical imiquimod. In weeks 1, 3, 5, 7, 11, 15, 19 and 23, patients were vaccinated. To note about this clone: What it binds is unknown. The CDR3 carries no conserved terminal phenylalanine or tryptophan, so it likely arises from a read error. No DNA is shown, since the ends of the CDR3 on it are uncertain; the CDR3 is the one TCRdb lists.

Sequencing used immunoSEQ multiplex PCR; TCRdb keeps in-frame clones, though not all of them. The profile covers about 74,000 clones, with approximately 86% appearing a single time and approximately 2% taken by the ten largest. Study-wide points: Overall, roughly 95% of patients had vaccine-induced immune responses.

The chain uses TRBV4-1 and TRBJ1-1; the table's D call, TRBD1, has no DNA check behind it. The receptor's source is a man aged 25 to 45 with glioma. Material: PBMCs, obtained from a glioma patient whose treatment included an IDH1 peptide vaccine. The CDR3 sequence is CASSQRQRMIL.